The following is a T cell receptor beta chain sequence with its context. Other nucleotide sequences from this sample produce the same CDR3. Generated by immunoSEQ multiplex PCR, the TCRdb table keeps only in-frame clones and is missing some. The sample has almost 250,000 clones; 65% to 90% are singletons. J gave up 5 bases and V 2 bases, and 3 bases lay outside the gene matches. The CDR3 is made up of 13 amino acids. The V gene's germline CDR1 is GTSNPN and CDR2 SVGIG (reference sequence). This record belongs to a study of blood T cell repertoires in COVID-19. Study-wide background: Samples representing acute and convalescent COVID-19 were sourced from the United States, Italy and Spain. T cells, B-cell-depleted T cells, or PBMCs supplied cDNA or gDNA.

In terms of age and location, participants ranged from about 18 to 95 years and lived in under 30 US areas. The sample consisted of PBMCs or T cells enriched from blood (not recorded which). This TCR came from a woman aged 45 to 65 with acute COVID-19. The chain combines TRBV30 with TRBJ1-5; 7 bases are a match to TRBD1. The CDR3 coding sequence is TGTGCCTGGAGTCTACAGGGGTATCAGCCCCAGCATTTT. This translates into CAWSLQGYQPQHF. Full variable domain (missing parts from reference TRBV30 and TRBJ1-5): SQTIHQWPATLVQPVGSPLSLECTVEGTSNPNLYWYRQAAGRGLQLLFYSVGIGQISSEVPQNLSASRPQDRQFILSSKKLLLSDSGFYLCAWSLQGYQPQHFGDGTRLSIL.